This entry concerns a single TCR beta chain. The CDR3 totals 14 residues. Per germline, CDR1 GTSNPN and CDR2 SVGIG (reference sequence). Deletions cut 4 bases from V and 10 bases from J, with 20 bases between. Authors' methods: The assay estimated nucleated cells by amplifying reference gene primers. Libraries were prepared by immunoSEQ multiplex PCR; TCRdb keeps only in-frame clonotypes and omits some of them. The DNA was the basis for D and trimming; V, J and clone size are from that table. The sample consists of fewer than 300,000 clones, 85% of them appearing once. The data were obtained in a study of blood T cell repertoires in COVID-19. Study-level information: Specimens from acute and convalescent COVID-19 originated in the United States, Italy and Spain. The analysed material was cDNA or gDNA that came from T cells, B-cell-depleted T cells, or PBMCs.

This receptor was identified in a human donor in a cohort sampled during active COVID-19. Sequences were obtained from peripheral blood. This chain connects TRBV30 to TRBJ2-1; D may be TRBD2 (6 bases). Written as DNA, the CDR3 is TGTGCCTGGAATGGGGACTTCGCAATAAAGGAGCAGTTCTTC. Protein product: CAWNGDFAIKEQFF.